Listed below are T cell receptor beta chains from one sample, sequenced in a study of T cells after yellow fever vaccination. One entry per CDR3 protein results from TCRdb running MiXCR on the 5' RACE reads. The table lists approximately 140,000 distinct CDR3 sequences, around 7.7% of them singletons. The specimen comprised CD4+ T cells sorted from PBMCs, sampled 5 days after the yellow fever booster vaccination. These receptors all stem from a man aged 25 to 40 who received the YFV17D yellow fever vaccine. The conserved cysteine and the conserved F or W are not part of the CDR3 here. The order of the fields is J gene, V gene, CDR3 protein.

j_call: TRBJ2-3
v_call: TRBV29-1
cdr3_aa: SVERQGMADTQY

j_call: TRBJ1-1
v_call: TRBV7-2
cdr3_aa: ASSFGRPMNTEAF

j_call: TRBJ2-3
v_call: TRBV11-2
cdr3_aa: ASSPAGLPTDTQY

j_call: TRBJ2-3
v_call: TRBV29-1
cdr3_aa: SVERETDTQY

j_call: TRBJ2-1
v_call: TRBV10-3
cdr3_aa: ATGTSGHPEQF

j_call: TRBJ2-5
v_call: TRBV24-1
cdr3_aa: ATSDFGRGAETQY

j_call: TRBJ2-1
v_call: TRBV11-2
cdr3_aa: ASSHGSYNEQF

j_call: TRBJ1-1
v_call: TRBV18
cdr3_aa: ASSPQDSGFPEE

j_call: TRBJ2-6
v_call: TRBV4-3
cdr3_aa: ASSQAAGLGANVLT

j_call: TRBJ1-1
v_call: TRBV3-1
cdr3_aa: ASSQDGGRVEAF

j_call: TRBJ1-2
v_call: TRBV7-2
cdr3_aa: ASSLTFGPRYGYT

j_call: TRBJ2-3
v_call: TRBV20-1
cdr3_aa: SAQGQGGIRTDTQY

j_call: TRBJ2-1
v_call: TRBV28
cdr3_aa: TCSSLGAGWSNSYNEQF

j_call: TRBJ2-7
v_call: TRBV20-1
cdr3_aa: SATLLANKGREQY

j_call: TRBJ2-7
v_call: TRBV10-2
cdr3_aa: ASRQGSGSYEQY

j_call: TRBJ2-1
v_call: TRBV15
cdr3_aa: ATSREGLAGGSWDEQF

j_call: TRBJ2-1
v_call: TRBV12-3/TRBV12-4
cdr3_aa: ASTPGYQVAEQF

j_call: TRBJ2-6
v_call: TRBV5-6
cdr3_aa: AISFSPLGFSGANVLT

j_call: TRBJ2-3
v_call: TRBV7-3
cdr3_aa: ASSPQLAGGSDTQY

j_call: TRBJ2-7
v_call: TRBV11-2
cdr3_aa: ASSRATGGEQY

j_call: TRBJ2-7
v_call: TRBV15
cdr3_aa: ATSRDPQPPSSYEQY

j_call: TRBJ2-3
v_call: TRBV7-2
cdr3_aa: ASRRGLTDTQY

j_call: TRBJ2-7
v_call: TRBV7-6
cdr3_aa: ASSRNSGATYEQY

j_call: TRBJ2-3
v_call: TRBV20-1
cdr3_aa: SAPSRGRGDTQY

j_call: TRBJ2-1
v_call: TRBV5-4
cdr3_aa: ASSLGLAESSYNEQF

j_call: TRBJ1-2
v_call: TRBV7-3
cdr3_aa: ASGQGGIDGYT

j_call: TRBJ2-1
v_call: TRBV24-1
cdr3_aa: ATSDLSVTGVAGEQF